The source of this T cell receptor (beta chain) is a study of glioma-infiltrating T cells. Study-wide findings and caveats: Tissue-blood divergence was below expectation in non-neoplastic patients, above in gliomas. Tissue and blood shared very few CDR3 sequences.

TCR alpha and beta CDR3 regions were amplified from RNA using iRepertoire nested multiplex PCR. One-step reverse transcription and amplification started from approximately 100-400 ng of tissue mRNA or PBMC total RNA. Via MiXCR, TCRdb re-called the multiplex PCR reads, giving one row per CDR3 protein. The table lists roughly 190,000 distinct CDR3 sequences, 32% of them singletons. This clonotype has at least ten counts. Its target is not known. The length of the CDR3 is 17 residues. Per germline, CDR1 MNHNY and CDR2 SVGAGI (reference sequence). V lost 2 bases, J lost 2 bases, and 15 bases lay in between.

The source material was glioma tissue, nonneoplastic brain tissue, or PBMCs (not recorded which). The chain recombines TRBV6-6 with TRBJ1-4; TRBD1 is a possible D gene (6 bases). The clonotype comes from a human donor with low-grade glioma or glioblastoma, undergoing nonglioma brain surgery, or in good health (not recorded which). The CDR3, as DNA: TGTGCCAGCAGTTACGAGGGGGGGAGTCGGACTAATGAAAAACTGTTTTTT. It codes for CASSYEGGSRTNEKLFF.